The subject of this entry is one T cell receptor (beta chain). Its antigen is still unknown. This record comes from a study of cytomegalovirus exposure and HLA in healthy donors. Study results and limitations: It was reportedly the case that the classifier diagnosed cytomegalovirus status with high specificity and sensitivity.

The study ran its PCR with 60 Vbeta and 13 Jbeta primers. The data were produced by immunoSEQ multiplex PCR, yet TCRdb's version contains in-frame clones alone and is incomplete. This table has some 150,000 clones, around four fifths appearing once. CDR1 and CDR2 from the germline V gene are SGHDT and YYEEEE. The CDR3 spans 14 residues. Trimming left V 3 bases short and J 1 base short, with 11 bases between. The genes are TRBV5-6 and TRBJ2-7; TRBD1 is a possible D gene (6 bases). This TCR came from a woman aged 40 to 49 in good health and CMV-seronegative. Specimen: PBMCs. CDR3 nucleotide sequence: TGTGCCAGCAGCTCCGGGACACGATCCTACGAGCAGTACTTC. It encodes CASSSGTRSYEQYF.